The 20 T cell receptor beta chains given below trace back to one sample, sequenced in a study of OX40 agonist ivuxolimab in advanced cancers. Profiling relied on immunoSEQ multiplex PCR, and the TCRdb table lists in-frame clones only, not all of them. The profile shows some 70,000 clones, roughly 85% of them singletons. The sequences come from CD4+ or CD8+ T cells sorted from blood, collected in a trial of the OX40 agonist ivuxolimab. All receptors come from an adult with an advanced solid tumor such as melanoma, head and neck, liver or kidney cancer.

This chain joins TRBV4-1 and TRBJ1-5; TRBD1 might be the D (6 bases). Germline V lookup: CDR1 MGHRA, CDR2 YSYEKL. The V end was cut by 0 bases, the J end by 6 bases, with 15 bases between. There are 16 residues in the CDR3. CDR3 sequence (DNA): TGCGCCAGCAGCCAAGATATTAGCAGGGGCTTTCAGCCCCAGCATTTT. Translating it yields CASSQDISRGFQPQHF.

The chain joins TRBV7-2 to TRBJ1-5; D gene uncertain. CDR3 size: 12 residues. The V and J ends lost 5 bases and 7 bases respectively, with 9 bases between them. Germline V gene sequence: CDR1 SGHTA, CDR2 FQGNSA. CDR3 in DNA: TGTGCCAGCAGCCCCCTTGGGCAGCCCCAGCATTTT. This encodes CASSPLGQPQHF.

J is TRBJ1-6 and V is TRBV5-1, with TRBD1 identical over 7 bases. Germline trimming cut 4 bases from V and 4 bases from J; bases unmatched to any gene: 5. CDR1 and CDR2 from the germline V gene are SGHRS and YFSETQ. This CDR3 comprises 15 residues. Written as DNA, the CDR3 is TGCGCCAGCAGCAACCGGGACAGTTATAATTCACCCCTCCACTTT. Amino acid sequence: CASSNRDSYNSPLHF.

DNA of the CDR3: TGTGCCAGCAGCACCTCGGGGCCCACCTACAATGAGCAGTTCTTC. This gives the protein CASSTSGPTYNEQFF. This chain uses TRBV7-9 with TRBJ2-1; D could derive from TRBD1 or TRBD2 (5 bases each). The CDR3 spans 15 residues. V lost 5 bases to trimming and J lost 2 bases, with 13 bases between them. CDR1 is SEHNR and CDR2 is FQNEAQ in the germline V gene (reference sequence). Drawing the rest from reference TRBV7-9 and TRBJ2-1, the complete variable domain is DTGVSQNPRHKITKRGQNVTFRCDPISEHNRLYWYRQTLGQGPEFLTYFQNEAQLEKSRLLSDRFSAERPKGSFSTLEIQRTEQGDSAMYLCASSTSGPTYNEQFFGPGTRLTVL.

V usage is TRBV19 and J usage is TRBJ2-1; D remains unclear. The germline CDR1 and CDR2 sequences are LNHDA and SQIVND (reference sequence). V gave up 5 bases and J gave up 9 bases, with 11 bases separating them. The CDR3 extends over 12 amino acids. The CDR3 DNA reads TGTGCCAGTAGTCTCTCTTCAGGTGAGCAGTTCTTC. This gives the protein CASSLSSGEQFF.

The chain is built from TRBV5-1 and TRBJ2-2; unclear D gene. This CDR3 is 14 amino acids long. V dropped 4 bases and J dropped 5 bases, with 12 bases sitting between them. The germline V gene has CDR1 SGHRS and CDR2 YFSETQ. The CDR3 DNA follows: TGCGCCAGCAGCCAAATTAGGGAAACCGGGGAGCTGTTTTTT. It encodes CASSQIRETGELFF.

This clone has just one count. The chain has TRBV4-1 and TRBJ2-5; no definite D call. The CDR3 runs 14 residues. V was cut by 0 bases and J by 5 bases, with 10 bases left in between. Germline assignment: CDR1 MGHRA and CDR2 YSYEKL. The CDR3 sequence: CASSQDYPQETQYF. As DNA, the CDR3 is TGCGCCAGCAGCCAAGACTACCCCCAGGAGACCCAGTACTTC.

The chain has TRBV5-1 and TRBJ2-1, with 11 bases aligning to TRBD2. CDR1 is SGHRS, CDR2 YFSETQ, per germline. The CDR3 length is 16 residues. Germline trimming cut 4 bases from V and 8 bases from J; bases unmatched to any gene: 11. CDR3 bases: TGCGCCAGCAGCCGAATTAGCGGGGGGGCCGTCGATGAGCAGTTCTTC. Residues: CASSRISGGAVDEQFF.

V gene TRBV19 combines with J gene TRBJ2-2; D uncertain. The CDR3 runs to 15 residues. V lost 4 bases, J lost 6 bases, and 15 bases lay in between. Germline V lookup: CDR1 LNHDA, CDR2 SQIVND (reference sequence). The CDR3 DNA sequence: TGTGCCAGTAGTAATCGGCAGGTTGTCGCCGGGGAGCTGTTTTTT. Amino acids: CASSNRQVVAGELFF.

A single count supports this clone. The V call is TRBV15, the J call TRBJ2-3; tentative D call: TRBD2 (5 bases). Deletions cut 3 bases from V and 1 base from J, with 14 bases between. This CDR3 region has 16 residues. Germline values: CDR1 LNHNV, CDR2 YYDKDF (reference sequence). In DNA, the CDR3 is TGTGCCACCAGCAGCAGACGGGTGGGAGGCACAGATACGCAGTATTTT. Protein sequence: CATSSRRVGGTDTQYF.

CDR3 sequence reads: CASRESSYNEQFF. The CDR3 DNA reads TGTGCCAGTAGGGAAAGCTCCTACAATGAGCAGTTCTTC. This chain links TRBV19 with TRBJ2-1, with D unclear. This CDR3 has 13 residues. The V gene lost 6 bases and the J gene lost 0 bases, with 6 bases spanning the gap. Germline-derived CDR1 and CDR2 are LNHDA and SQIVND (reference sequence).

Turning to this clone: Other DNA sequences of this sample code for an identical CDR3. The genes are TRBV9 and TRBJ1-1, with D uncertain. CDR1 and CDR2 from the germline V gene are SGDLS and YYNGEE. The germline V and J ends were trimmed by 0 bases and 0 bases, with 6 bases remaining between them. The CDR3 has 14 residues. This CDR3 is CASSVDPLNTEAFF. In DNA, the CDR3 is TGTGCCAGCAGCGTAGACCCGCTGAACACTGAAGCTTTCTTT.

The sample holds a few counts of this clone. This chain connects TRBV7-8 to TRBJ2-3; 11 bases agree with TRBD1. CDR1 and CDR2 (germline): SGHVS, FQNEAQ. V lost 2 bases and J lost 6; bases outside the gene matches: 7. CDR3 size: 16 residues. The CDR3 coding sequence is TGTGCCAGCAGCTTATTGCCGGGACAGGGGGGTGATACGCAGTATTTT. Amino acid sequence: CASSLLPGQGGDTQYF.

The chain links TRBV5-1 to TRBJ1-2; 7 bases fit TRBD1. This CDR3 is built from 20 residues. Germline V CDR1 and CDR2: SGHRS, YFSETQ. Unmatched junction bases numbered 22, after V lost 5 bases and J lost 0 bases. The chain's CDR3 is CASRPYMGGTDAFSNYGYTF. DNA for the CDR3: TGCGCCAGCAGGCCATATATGGGTGGGACAGACGCCTTCTCTAACTATGGCTACACCTTC.

This CDR3 reads CASSFGGAGNTIYF. Here the CDR3 DNA reads TGCGCCAGCAGCTTCGGCGGGGCCGGAAACACCATATATTTT. V and J are TRBV5-1 and TRBJ1-3; tentative D call: TRBD1 (5 bases). V was shortened by 2 bases and J by 4 bases, with 10 bases between the two germline ends. The CDR3 consists of 14 residues. Looked up from germline, CDR1 is SGHRS and CDR2 is YFSETQ.

The chain uses TRBV14 and TRBJ2-7, with 8 positions matching TRBD1. The length of the CDR3 is 16 residues. Germline values: CDR1 SGHDN, CDR2 FVKESK. V was clipped by 1 base and J by 5 bases; unmatched bases: 10. The CDR3 coding sequence is TGTGCCAGCAGCCAAGGAGGACAGGGAAAGGTCCACGAGCAGTACTTC. This gives the protein CASSQGGQGKVHEQYF.

This clone was seen just once. V usage is TRBV5-1 and J usage is TRBJ2-3, with no clear D. Germline V gene lookup returns CDR1 SGHRS and CDR2 YFSETQ. The CDR3 loop spans 14 amino acids. V dropped 0 bases and J dropped 2 bases, with 7 bases sitting between them. The CDR3 reads CASSLEQLTDTQYF. DNA of the CDR3: TGCGCCAGCAGCTTGGAACAGCTCACAGATACGCAGTATTTT.

This clone has a single count. The chain links TRBV18 to TRBJ1-1, with TRBD1 as a possible D gene (6 bases). CDR3 length: 14 amino acids. Germline V gene lookup returns CDR1 KGHSH and CDR2 LQKENI. V gave up 5 bases and J gave up 4 bases, with 14 bases separating them. The CDR3 DNA reads as TGTGCCAGCTCATCTTTACAGGGTGGCACTGAAGCTTTCTTT. Translated, it gives CASSSLQGGTEAFF.

The chain recombines TRBV7-9 with TRBJ1-1; 7 bases match TRBD1. CDR1 SEHNR and CDR2 FQNEAQ come from the germline V gene (reference sequence). The trim removed 5 bases at V and 4 bases at J, leaving 4 bases unmatched. The CDR3 is made up of 13 amino acids. CDR3 in amino acids: CASSPRGATEAFF. The CDR3 bases are TGTGCCAGCAGCCCCAGGGGGGCCACTGAAGCTTTCTTT.

A few counts support this clone. The V and J genes are TRBV14 and TRBJ2-5, with TRBD1 as a possible D gene (6 bases). CDR1 SGHDN and CDR2 FVKESK come from the germline V gene. The CDR3 sequence is 14 residues long. Trimming removed 1 base from V and 5 bases from J, with 11 bases in between. As DNA, the CDR3 is TGTGCCAGCAGCCAAGTTGGAAGGGGGGAGACCCAGTACTTC. Amino acids: CASSQVGRGETQYF.